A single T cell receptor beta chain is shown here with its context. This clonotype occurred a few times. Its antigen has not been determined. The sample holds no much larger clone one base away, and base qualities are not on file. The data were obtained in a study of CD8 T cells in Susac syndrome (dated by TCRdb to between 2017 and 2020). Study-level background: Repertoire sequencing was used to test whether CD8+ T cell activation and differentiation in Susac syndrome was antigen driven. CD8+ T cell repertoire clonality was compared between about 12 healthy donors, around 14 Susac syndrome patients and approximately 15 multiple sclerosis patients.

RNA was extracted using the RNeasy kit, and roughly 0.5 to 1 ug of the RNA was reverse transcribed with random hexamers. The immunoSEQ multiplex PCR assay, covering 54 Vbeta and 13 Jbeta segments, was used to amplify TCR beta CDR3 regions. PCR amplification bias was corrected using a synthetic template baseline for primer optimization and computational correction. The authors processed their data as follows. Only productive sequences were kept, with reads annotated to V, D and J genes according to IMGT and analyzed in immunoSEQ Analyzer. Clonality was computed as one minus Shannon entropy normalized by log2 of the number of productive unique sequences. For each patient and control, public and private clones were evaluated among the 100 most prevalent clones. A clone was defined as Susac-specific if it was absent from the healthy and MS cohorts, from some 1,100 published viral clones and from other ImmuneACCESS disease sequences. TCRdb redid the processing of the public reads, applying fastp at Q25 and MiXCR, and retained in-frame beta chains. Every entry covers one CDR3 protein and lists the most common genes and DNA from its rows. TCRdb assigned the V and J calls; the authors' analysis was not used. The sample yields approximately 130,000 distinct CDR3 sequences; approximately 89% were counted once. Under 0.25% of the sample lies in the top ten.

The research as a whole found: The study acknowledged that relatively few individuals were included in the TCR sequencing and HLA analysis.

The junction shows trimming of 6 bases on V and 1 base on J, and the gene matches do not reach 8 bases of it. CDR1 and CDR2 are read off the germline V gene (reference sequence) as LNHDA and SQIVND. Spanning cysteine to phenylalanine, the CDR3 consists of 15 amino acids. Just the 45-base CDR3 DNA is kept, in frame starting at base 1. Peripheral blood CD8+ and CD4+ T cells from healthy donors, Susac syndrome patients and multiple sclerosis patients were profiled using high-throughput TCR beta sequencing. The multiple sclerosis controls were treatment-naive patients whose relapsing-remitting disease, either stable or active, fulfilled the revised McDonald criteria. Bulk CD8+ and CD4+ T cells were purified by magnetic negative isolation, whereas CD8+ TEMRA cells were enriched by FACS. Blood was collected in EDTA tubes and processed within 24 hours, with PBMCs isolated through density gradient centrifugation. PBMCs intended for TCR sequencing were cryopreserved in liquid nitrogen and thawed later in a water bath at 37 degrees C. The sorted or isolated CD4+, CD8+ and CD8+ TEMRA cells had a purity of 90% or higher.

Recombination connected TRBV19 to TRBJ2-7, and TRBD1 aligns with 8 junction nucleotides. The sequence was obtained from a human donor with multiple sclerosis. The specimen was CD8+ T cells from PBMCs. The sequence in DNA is TGTGCCAGTAGCAGAGGGCAGGGGGCGTCCTACGAGCAGTACTTC. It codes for CASSRGQGASYEQYF.